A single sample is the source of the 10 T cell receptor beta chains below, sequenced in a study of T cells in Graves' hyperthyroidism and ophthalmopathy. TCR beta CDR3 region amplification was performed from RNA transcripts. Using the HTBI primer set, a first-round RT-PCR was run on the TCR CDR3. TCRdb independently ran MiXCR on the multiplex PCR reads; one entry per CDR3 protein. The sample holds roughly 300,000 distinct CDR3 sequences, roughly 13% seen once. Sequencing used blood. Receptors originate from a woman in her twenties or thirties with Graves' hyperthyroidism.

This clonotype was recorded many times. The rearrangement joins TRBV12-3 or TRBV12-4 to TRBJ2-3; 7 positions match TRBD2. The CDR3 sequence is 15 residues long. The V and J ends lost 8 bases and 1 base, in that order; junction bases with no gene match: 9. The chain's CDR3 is CASYPREPRTDTQYF. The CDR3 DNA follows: TGTGCCAGCTACCCGCGGGAGCCGCGCACAGATACGCAGTATTTT.

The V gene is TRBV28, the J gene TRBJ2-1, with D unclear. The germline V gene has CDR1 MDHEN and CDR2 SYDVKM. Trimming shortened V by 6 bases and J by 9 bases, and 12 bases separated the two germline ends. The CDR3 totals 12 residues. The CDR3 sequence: CASRPGMGEQFF. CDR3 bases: TGTGCCAGCAGGCCCGGCATGGGTGAGCAGTTCTTC.

The CDR3 protein is CASSQQVLGYGYTF. CDR3 DNA: TGTGCCAGTAGTCAACAGGTTTTGGGCTATGGCTACACCTTC. This sequence joins TRBV19 and TRBJ1-2; tentative D call: TRBD1 (5 bases). Trimming cost V 5 bases and J 4 bases, with 14 bases left between them. Per the germline V gene, CDR1 is LNHDA and CDR2 is SQIVND (reference sequence). This CDR3 contains 14 residues.

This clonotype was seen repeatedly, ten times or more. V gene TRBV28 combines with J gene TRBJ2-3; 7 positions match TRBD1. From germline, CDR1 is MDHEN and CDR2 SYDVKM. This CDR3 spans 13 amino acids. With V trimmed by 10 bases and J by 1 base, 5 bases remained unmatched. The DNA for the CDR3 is TGTGCCAACAGAGACAGGGGCACAGATACGCAGTATTTT. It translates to CANRDRGTDTQYF.

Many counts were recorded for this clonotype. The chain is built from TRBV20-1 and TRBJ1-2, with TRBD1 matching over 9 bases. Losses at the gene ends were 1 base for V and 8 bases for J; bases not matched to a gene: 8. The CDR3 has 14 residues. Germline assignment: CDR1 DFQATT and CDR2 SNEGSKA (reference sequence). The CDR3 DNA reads TGCAGTGCTAGAGGGGGGGACAGGGCGGCAGGCTACACCTTC. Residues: CSARGGDRAAGYTF.

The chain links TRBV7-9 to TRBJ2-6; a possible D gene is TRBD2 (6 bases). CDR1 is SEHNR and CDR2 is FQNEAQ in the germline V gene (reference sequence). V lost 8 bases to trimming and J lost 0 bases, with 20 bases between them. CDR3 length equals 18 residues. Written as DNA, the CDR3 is TGTGCCAGCGGCCCGGAGGGGTGGAGGGGCTCTGGGGCCAACGTCCTGACTTTC. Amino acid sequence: CASGPEGWRGSGANVLTF.

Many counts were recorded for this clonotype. CDR3 nucleotide sequence: TGCAGCGTGGTGACAGGGGGCTATGGAGAGACCCAGTACTTC. Translation: CSVVTGGYGETQYF. The chain carries TRBV29-1 and TRBJ2-5; TRBD1 matches at 10 bases. The CDR3 spans 14 residues. The germline V gene has CDR1 SQVTM and CDR2 ANQGSEA. V was pared by 6 bases and J by 4 bases, with 8 bases of the junction left unmatched.

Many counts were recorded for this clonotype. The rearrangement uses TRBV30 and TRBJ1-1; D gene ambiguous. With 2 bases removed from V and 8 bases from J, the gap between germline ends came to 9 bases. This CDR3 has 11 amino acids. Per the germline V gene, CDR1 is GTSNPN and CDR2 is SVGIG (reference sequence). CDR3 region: CAWSRSEEAFF. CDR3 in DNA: TGTGCCTGGAGTCGTTCGGAAGAAGCTTTCTTT.

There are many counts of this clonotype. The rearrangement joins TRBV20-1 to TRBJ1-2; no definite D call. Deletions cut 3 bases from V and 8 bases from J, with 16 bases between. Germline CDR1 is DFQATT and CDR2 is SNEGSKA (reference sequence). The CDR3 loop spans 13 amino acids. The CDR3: CSASVLLTHGYTF. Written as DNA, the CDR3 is TGCAGTGCTAGTGTCCTGCTTACGCACGGCTACACCTTC.

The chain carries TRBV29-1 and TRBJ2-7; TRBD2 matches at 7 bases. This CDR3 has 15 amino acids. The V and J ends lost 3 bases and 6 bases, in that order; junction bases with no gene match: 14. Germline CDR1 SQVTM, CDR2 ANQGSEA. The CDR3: CSVEKSGNSGVEQYF. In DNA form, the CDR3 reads TGCAGCGTTGAGAAGAGCGGGAACAGTGGGGTCGAGCAGTACTTC.